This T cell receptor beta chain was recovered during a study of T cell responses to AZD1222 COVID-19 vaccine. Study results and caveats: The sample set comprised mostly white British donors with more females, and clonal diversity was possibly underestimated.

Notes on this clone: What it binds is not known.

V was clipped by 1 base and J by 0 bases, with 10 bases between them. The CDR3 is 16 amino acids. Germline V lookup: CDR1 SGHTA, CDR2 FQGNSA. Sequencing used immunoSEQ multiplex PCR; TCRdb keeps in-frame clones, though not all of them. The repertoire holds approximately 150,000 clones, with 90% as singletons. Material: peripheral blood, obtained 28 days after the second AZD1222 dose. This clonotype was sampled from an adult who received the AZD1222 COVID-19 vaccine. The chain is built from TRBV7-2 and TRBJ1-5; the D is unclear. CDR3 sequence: CASSLVASYSNQPQHF. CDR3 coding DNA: TGTGCCAGCAGCTTAGTGGCCTCTTATAGCAATCAGCCCCAGCATTTT.